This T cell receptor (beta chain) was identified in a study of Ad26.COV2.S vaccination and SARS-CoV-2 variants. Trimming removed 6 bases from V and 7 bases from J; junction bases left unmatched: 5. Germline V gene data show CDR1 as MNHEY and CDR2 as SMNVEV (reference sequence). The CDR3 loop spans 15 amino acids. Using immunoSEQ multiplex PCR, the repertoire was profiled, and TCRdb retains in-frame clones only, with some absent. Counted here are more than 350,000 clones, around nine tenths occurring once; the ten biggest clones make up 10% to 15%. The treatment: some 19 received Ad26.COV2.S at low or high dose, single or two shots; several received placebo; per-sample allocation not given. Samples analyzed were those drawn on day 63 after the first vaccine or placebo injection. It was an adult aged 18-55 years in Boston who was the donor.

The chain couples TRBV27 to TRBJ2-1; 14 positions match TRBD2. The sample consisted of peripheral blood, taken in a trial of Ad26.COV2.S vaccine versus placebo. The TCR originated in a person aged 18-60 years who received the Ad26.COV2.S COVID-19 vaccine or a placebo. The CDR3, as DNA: TGTGCCAGCAGCACCGGGACTAGCGGGAGAAATGAGCAGTTCTTC. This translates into CASSTGTSGRNEQFF.